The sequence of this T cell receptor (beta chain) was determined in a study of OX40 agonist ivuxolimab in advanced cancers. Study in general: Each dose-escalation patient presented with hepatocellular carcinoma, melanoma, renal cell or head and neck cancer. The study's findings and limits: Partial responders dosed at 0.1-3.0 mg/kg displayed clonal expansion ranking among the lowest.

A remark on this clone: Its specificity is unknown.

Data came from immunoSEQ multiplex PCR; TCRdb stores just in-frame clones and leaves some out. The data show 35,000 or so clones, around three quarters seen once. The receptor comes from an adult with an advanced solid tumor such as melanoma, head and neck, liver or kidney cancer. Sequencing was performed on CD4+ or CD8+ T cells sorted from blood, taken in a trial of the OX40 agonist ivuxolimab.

CDR3 region: CASSPDRGSGYTF. For the CDR3, the DNA is TGTGCCAGCTCACCGGACAGGGGATCTGGCTACACCTTC. The rearrangement uses TRBV18 and TRBJ1-2; 9 bases agree with TRBD1. Germline V CDR1 and CDR2: KGHSH, LQKENI. This CDR3 is built from 13 residues. J gave up 7 bases and V 3 bases, and 3 bases lay outside the gene matches. Variable domain in full (rest from reference TRBV18 and TRBJ1-2): NAGVMQNPRHLVRRRGQEARLRCSPMKGHSHVYWYRQLPEEGLKFMVYLQKENIIDESGMPKERFSAEFPKEGPSILRIQQVVRGDSAAYFCASSPDRGSGYTFGSGTRLTVV.